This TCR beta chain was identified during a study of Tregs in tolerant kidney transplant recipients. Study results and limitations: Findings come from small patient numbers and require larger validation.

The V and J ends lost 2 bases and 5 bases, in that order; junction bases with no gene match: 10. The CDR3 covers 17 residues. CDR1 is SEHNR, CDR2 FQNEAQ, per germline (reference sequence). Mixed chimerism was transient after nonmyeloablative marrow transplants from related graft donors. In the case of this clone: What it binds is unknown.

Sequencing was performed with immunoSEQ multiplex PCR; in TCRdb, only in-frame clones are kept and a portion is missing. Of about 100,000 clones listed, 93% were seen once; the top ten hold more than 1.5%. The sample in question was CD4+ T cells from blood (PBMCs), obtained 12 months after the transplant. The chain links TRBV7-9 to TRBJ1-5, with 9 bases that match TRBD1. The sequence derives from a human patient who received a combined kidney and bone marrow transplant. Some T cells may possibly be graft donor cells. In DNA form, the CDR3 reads TGTGCCAGCAGCTTAAGCACCGGGACAGGGTTGCATCAGCCCCAGCATTTT. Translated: CASSLSTGTGLHQPQHF.